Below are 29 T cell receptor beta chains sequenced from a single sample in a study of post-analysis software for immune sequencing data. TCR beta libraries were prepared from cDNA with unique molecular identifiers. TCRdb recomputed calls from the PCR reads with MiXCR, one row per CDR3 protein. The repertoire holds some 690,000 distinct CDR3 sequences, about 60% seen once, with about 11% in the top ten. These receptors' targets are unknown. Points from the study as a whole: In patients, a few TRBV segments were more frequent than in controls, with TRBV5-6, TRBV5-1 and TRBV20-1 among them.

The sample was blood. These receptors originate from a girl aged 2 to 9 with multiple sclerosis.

CDR3 protein: CASSYSTGSIPDTQYF. CDR3 bases: TGTGCCAGCAGTTACTCTACGGGGTCTATTCCAGATACGCAGTATTTT. This chain joins TRBV6-2 or TRBV6-3 and TRBJ2-3; the D gene is possibly TRBD2 (5 bases). Deletions cut 0 bases from V and 4 bases from J, with 14 bases between. In germline, CDR1 is MNHEY, CDR2 SVGEGT. The CDR3 spans 16 residues.

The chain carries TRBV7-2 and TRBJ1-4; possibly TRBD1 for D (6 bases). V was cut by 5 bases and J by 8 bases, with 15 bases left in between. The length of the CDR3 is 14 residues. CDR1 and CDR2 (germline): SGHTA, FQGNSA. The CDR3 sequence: CASSPGQLKEKLFF. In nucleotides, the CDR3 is TGTGCCAGCAGCCCCGGACAGCTCAAAGAAAAACTGTTTTTT.

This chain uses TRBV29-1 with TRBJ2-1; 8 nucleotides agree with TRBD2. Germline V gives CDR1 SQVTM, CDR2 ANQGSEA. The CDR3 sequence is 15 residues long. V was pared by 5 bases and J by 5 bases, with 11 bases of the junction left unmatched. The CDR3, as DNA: TGCAGCGTTCGGGGGGGAACCGGGACCGACAATGAGCAGTTCTTC. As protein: CSVRGGTGTDNEQFF.

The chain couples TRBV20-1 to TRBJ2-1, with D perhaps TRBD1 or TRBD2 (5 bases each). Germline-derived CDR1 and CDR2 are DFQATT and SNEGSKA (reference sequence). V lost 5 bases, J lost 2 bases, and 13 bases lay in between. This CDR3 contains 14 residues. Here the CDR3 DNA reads TGCAGTGCTCGCCGTAGGGGACCCTACAATGAGCAGTTCTTC. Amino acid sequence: CSARRRGPYNEQFF.

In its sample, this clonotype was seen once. The CDR3 coding sequence is TGCAGTGCTACAGGGACTAGCCCCTACGAGCAGTACTTC. This translates into CSATGTSPYEQYF. This chain connects TRBV20-1 to TRBJ2-5; 9 bases align to TRBD2. Gene TRBJ2-7 matches the end of the DNA better, so the J call may be wrong. Germline V gives CDR1 DFQATT, CDR2 SNEGSKA (reference sequence). The CDR3 is made up of 13 amino acids.

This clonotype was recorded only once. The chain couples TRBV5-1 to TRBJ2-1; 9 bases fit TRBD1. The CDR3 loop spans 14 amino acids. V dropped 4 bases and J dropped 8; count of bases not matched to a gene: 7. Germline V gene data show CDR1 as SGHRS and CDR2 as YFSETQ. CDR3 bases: TGCGCCAGCAGCCCACTTACAGGGGGCGATGAGCAGTTCTTC. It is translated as CASSPLTGGDEQFF.

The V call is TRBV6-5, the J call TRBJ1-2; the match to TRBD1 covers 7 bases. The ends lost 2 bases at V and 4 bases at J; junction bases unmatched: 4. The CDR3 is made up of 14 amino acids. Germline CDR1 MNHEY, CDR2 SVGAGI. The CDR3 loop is CASSYRGQSYGYTF. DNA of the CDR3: TGTGCCAGCAGTTACAGGGGACAGAGCTATGGCTACACCTTC.

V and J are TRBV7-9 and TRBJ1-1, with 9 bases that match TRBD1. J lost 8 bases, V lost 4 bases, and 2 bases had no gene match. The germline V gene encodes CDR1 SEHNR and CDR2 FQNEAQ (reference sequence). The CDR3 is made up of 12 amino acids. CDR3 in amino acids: CASSSTGGEAFF. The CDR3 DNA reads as TGTGCCAGCAGCTCTACAGGGGGCGAAGCTTTCTTT.

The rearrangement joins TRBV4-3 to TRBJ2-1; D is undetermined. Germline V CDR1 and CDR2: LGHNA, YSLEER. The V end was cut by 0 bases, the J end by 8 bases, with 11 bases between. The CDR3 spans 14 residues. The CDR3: CASSQDRAAYEQFF. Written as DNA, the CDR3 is TGCGCCAGCAGCCAAGATAGGGCAGCCTATGAGCAGTTCTTC.

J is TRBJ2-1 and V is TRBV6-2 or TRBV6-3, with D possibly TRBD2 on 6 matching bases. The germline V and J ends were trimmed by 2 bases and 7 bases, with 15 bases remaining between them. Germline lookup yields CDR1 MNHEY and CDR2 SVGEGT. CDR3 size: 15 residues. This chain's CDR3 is CASSYGQGLTNEQFF. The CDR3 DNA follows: TGTGCCAGCAGTTACGGGCAGGGACTTACGAATGAGCAGTTCTTC.

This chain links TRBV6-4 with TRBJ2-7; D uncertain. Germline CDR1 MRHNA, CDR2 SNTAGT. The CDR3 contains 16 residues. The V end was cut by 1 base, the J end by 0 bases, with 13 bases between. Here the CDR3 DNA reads TGTGCCAGCAGTGACTTTTCCGGACGGATCTCCTACGAGCAGTACTTC. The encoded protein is CASSDFSGRISYEQYF.

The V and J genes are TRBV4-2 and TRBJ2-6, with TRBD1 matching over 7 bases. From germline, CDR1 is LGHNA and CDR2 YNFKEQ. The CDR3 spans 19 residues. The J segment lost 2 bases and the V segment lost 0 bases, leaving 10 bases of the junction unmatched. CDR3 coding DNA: TGTGCCAGCAGCCAAGATCTAAGACAGGGAAGTGCTGGGGCCAACGTCCTGACTTTC. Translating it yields CASSQDLRQGSAGANVLTF.

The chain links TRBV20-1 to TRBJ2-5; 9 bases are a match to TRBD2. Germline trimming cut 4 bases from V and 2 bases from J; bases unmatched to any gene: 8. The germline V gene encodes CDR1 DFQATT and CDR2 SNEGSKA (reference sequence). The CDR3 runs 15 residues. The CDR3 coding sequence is TGCAGTGCTAATCCGGGACTAGCTAGACAAGAGACCCAGTACTTC. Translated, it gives CSANPGLARQETQYF.

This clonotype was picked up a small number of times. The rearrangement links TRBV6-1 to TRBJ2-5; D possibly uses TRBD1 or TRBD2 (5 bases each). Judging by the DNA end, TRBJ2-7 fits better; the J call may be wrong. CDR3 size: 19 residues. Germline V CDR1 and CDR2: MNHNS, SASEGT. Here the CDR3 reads CASSEIRPGTLTGNYEQYF. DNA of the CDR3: TGTGCCAGCAGTGAAATTCGGCCGGGAACTCTTACAGGTAACTACGAGCAGTACTTC.

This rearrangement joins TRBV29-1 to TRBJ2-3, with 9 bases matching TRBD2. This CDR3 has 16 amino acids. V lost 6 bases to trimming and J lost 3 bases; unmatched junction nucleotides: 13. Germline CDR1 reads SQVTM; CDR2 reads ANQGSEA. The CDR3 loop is CSVDPVIAGATDTQYF. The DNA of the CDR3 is TGCAGCGTCGACCCAGTGATAGCGGGAGCAACAGATACGCAGTATTTT.

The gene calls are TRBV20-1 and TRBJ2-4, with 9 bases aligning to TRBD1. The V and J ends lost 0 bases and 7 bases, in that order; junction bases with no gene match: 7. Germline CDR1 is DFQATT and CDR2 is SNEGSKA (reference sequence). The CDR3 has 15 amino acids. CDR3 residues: CSARDPTGGANIQYF. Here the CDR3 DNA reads TGCAGTGCTAGAGACCCAACAGGGGGCGCGAACATTCAGTACTTC.

The CDR3 protein is CASIKTGTNYGYTF. In DNA, the CDR3 is TGTGCCAGCATCAAGACAGGGACTAACTATGGCTACACCTTC. The chain is built from TRBV2 and TRBJ1-2; 7 bases align to TRBD1. CDR3 size: 14 residues. The V and J ends lost 7 bases and 0 bases, in that order; junction bases with no gene match: 5. CDR1 SNHLY and CDR2 FYNNEI come from the germline V gene.

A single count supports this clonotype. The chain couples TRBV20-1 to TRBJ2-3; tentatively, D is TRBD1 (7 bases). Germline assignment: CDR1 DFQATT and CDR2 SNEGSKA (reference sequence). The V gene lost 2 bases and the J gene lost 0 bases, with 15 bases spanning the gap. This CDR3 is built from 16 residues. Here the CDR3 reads CSARTAAGGSTDTQYF. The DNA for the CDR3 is TGCAGTGCTAGAACCGCTGCAGGGGGGAGCACAGATACGCAGTATTTT.

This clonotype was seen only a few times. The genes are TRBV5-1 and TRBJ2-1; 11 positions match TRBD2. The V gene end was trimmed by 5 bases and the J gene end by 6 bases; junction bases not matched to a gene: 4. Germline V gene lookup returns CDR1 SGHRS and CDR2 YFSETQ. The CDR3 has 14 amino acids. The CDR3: CASSRLAGFNEQFF. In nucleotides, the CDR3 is TGCGCCAGCAGTCGACTAGCGGGGTTCAATGAGCAGTTCTTC.

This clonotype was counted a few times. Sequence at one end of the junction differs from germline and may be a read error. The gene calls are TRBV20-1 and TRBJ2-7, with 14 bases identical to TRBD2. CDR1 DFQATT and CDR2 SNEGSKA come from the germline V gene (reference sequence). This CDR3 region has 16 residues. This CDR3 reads CSATPGLAGGGREQYF. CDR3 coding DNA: TGCAGTGCCACCCCAGGACTAGCGGGAGGAGGGAGAGAGCAGTATTTC.

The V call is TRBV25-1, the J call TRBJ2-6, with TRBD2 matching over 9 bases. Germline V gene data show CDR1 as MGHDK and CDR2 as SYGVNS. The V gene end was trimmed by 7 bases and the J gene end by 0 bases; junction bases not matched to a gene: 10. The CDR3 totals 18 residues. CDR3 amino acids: CASNYLAGDLSGANVLTF. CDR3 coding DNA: TGTGCCAGCAATTATTTAGCGGGAGATCTCTCTGGGGCCAACGTCCTGACTTTC.

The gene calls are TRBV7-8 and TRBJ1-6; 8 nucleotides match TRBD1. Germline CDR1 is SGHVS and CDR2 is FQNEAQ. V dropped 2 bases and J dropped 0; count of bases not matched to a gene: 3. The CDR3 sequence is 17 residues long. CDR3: CASSLSGQASYNSPLHF. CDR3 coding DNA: TGTGCCAGCAGCTTATCGGGACAGGCCTCCTATAATTCACCCCTCCACTTT.

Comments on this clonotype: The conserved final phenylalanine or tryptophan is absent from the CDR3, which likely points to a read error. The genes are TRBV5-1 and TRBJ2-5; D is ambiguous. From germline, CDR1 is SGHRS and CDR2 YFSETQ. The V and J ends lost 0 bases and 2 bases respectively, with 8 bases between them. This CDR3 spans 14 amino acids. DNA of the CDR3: TGCGCCAGCAGCTTGGGACTGAATCAAGAGACCCAGTACTTA. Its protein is CASSLGLNQETQYL.

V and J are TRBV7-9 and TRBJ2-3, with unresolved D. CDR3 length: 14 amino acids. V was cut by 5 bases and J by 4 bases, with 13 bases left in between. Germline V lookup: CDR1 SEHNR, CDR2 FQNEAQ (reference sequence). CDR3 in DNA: TGTGCCAGCAGCCCCCGGATTGTCGCAGATACGCAGTATTTT. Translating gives CASSPRIVADTQYF.

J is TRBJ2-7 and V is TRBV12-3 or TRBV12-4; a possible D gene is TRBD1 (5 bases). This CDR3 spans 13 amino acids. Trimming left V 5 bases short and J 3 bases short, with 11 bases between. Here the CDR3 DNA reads TGTGCCAGCAGTCCACAGGTCCTCTACGAGCAGTACTTC. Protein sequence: CASSPQVLYEQYF.

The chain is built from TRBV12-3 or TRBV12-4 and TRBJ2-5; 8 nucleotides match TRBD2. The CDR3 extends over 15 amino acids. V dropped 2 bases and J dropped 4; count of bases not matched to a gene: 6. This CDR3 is CASSLLLAGGETQYF. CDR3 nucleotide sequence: TGTGCCAGCAGTTTACTTCTGGCGGGAGGAGAGACCCAGTACTTC.

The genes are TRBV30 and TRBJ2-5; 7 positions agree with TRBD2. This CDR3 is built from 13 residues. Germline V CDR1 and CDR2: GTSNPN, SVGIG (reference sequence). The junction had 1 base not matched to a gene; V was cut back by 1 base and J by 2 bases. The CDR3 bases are TGTGCCTGGAGTGCGGGACTACAAGAGACCCAGTACTTC. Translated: CAWSAGLQETQYF.

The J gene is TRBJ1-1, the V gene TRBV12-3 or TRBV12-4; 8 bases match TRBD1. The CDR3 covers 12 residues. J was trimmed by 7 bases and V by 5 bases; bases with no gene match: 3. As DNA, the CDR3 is TGTGCCAGCAGTCCCGACAGGGGTGAAGCTTTCTTT. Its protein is CASSPDRGEAFF.

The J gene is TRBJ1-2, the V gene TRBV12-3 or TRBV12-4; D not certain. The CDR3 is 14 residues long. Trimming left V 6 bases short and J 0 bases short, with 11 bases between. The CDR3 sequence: CASRPAKPNYGYTF. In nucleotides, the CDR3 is TGTGCCAGCAGACCGGCGAAGCCTAACTATGGCTACACCTTC.